This TCR beta chain stems from a study of beta chain features in type 1 diabetes. As every portion of the isolated RNA was reverse transcribed, the sequencing read expressed TCRB transcripts. TCRdb's table, derived via immunoSEQ multiplex PCR, lists solely in-frame clones and lacks some. The sample consists of approximately 240,000 clones, approximately 16% of them appearing once. Study observations and caveats: TCRB CDR3 length was moderately but significantly reduced in all four CD4+ subsets of Type 1 diabetes patients.

Germline loops: CDR1 SGHTA, CDR2 FQGTGA. Trimming shortened V by 4 bases and J by 6 bases, and 7 bases separated the two germline ends. The CDR3 consists of 12 residues. Central memory, naive, regulatory and stem cell-like memory CD4+ cells were sorted by CD45RO/CCR7/CD25/CD127/CD95/CD27. This clone was observed a few times. Its matching antigen is unknown. The chain is built from TRBV7-3 and TRBJ2-1; a weak D match, TRBD1 (6 bases). The sequence derives from a man between 25 and 39 years old with type 1 diabetes. Sequencing was carried out using naive CD4+ T cells from blood. The CDR3 bases are TGTGCCAGCAGCTACAGGGTCAATGAGCAGTTCTTC. Residues: CASSYRVNEQFF. Full variable domain (missing parts from reference TRBV7-3 and TRBJ2-1): GAGVSQTPSNKVTEKGKYVELRCDPISGHTALYWYRQSLGQGPEFLIYFQGTGAADDSGLPNDRFFAVRPEGSVSTLKIQRTERGDSAVYLCASSYRVNEQFFGPGTRLTVL.